This T cell receptor (beta chain) was captured by sequencing in a study of blood T cell repertoires in COVID-19. Germline CDR1 LNHDA, CDR2 SQIVND (reference sequence). Trimming removed 5 bases at V and 9 bases at J, with 17 bases between. The CDR3 consists of 14 residues. Before they entered the study, exposed participants had met a COVID-19 case within 2 weeks. In the study's own analysis: Nucleated cell number was recorded as an estimate derived from reference gene primer amplification. The repertoire was sequenced with immunoSEQ multiplex PCR; TCRdb's copy has only in-frame clones and lacks some. That table gives V, J and clone size, and the DNA gave D and trimming. The sample includes roughly 150,000 clones, 80% to 85% seen only once; the top ten take roughly 4.9%.

This sequence joins TRBV19 and TRBJ1-5; D unclear. The sequence was obtained from a man between 65 and 85 years old who had been exposed to COVID-19. Sequencing was carried out using PBMCs or T cells enriched from blood (not recorded which). The chain's CDR3 is CASSQDFSPGPQHF. The DNA for the CDR3 is TGTGCCAGTAGTCAAGACTTCTCCCCCGGGCCCCAGCATTTT.